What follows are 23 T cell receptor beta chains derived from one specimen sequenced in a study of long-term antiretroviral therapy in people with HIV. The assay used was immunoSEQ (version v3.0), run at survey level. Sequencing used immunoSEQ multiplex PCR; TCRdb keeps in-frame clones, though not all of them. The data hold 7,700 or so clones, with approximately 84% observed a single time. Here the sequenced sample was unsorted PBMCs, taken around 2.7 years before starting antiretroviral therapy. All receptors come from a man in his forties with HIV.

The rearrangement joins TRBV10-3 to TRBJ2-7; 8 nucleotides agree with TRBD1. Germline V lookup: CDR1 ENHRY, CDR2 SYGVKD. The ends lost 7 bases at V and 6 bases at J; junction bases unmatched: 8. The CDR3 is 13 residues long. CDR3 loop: CAINRGNLGEQYF. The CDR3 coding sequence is TGTGCCATCAACAGGGGGAACCTCGGCGAGCAGTACTTC.

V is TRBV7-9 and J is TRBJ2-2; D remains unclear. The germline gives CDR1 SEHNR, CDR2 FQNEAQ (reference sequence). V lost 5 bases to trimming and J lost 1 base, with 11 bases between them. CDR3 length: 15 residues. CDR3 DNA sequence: TGTGCCAGCAGCCCGAGGAACAGGAACACCGGGGAGCTGTTTTTT. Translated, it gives CASSPRNRNTGELFF.

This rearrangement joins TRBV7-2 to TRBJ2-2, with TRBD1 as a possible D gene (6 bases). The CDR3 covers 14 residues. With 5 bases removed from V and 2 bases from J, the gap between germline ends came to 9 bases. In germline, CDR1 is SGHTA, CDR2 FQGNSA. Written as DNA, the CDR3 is TGTGCCAGCAGCCCGGACAGAAACACCGGGGAGCTGTTTTTT. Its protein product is CASSPDRNTGELFF.

CDR3 protein: CASSLRGLGDEQYF. CDR3 nucleotides: TGTGCCAGCAGTTTGAGAGGCCTGGGCGACGAGCAGTACTTC. The rearrangement links TRBV28 to TRBJ2-7; D is uncertain. Deletions cut 3 bases from V and 5 bases from J, with 14 bases between. The germline CDR1 and CDR2 sequences are MDHEN and SYDVKM. This CDR3 region has 14 residues. Full variable domain (outside the CDR3, taken from reference TRBV28 and TRBJ2-7): DVKVTQSSRYLVKRTGEKVFLECVQDMDHENMFWYRQDPGLGLRLIYFSYDVKMKEKGDIPEGYSVSREKKERFSLILESASTNQTSMYLCASSLRGLGDEQYFGPGTRLTVT.

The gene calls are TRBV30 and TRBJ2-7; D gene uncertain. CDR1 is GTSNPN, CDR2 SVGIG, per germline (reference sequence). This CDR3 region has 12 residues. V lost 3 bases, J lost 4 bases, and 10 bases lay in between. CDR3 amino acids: CAWRNSLYEQYF. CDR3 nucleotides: TGTGCCTGGAGAAACTCACTATACGAGCAGTACTTC.

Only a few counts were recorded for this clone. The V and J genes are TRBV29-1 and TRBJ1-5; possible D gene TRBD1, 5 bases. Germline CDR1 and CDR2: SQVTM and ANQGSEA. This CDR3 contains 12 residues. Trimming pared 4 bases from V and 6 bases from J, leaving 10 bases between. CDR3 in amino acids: CSVAPRGQPQHF. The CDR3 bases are TGCAGCGTTGCCCCTAGGGGTCAGCCCCAGCATTTT.

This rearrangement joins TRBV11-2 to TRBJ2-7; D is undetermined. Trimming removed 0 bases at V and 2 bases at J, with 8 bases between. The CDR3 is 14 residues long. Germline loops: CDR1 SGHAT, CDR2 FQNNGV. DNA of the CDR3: TGTGCCAGCAGCTTAGAAGCCAGTACCTACGAGCAGTACTTC. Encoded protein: CASSLEASTYEQYF.

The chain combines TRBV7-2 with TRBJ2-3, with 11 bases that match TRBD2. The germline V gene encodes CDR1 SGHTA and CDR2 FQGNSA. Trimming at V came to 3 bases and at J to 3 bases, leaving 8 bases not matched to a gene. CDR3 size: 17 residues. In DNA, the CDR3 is TGTGCCAGCAGCTTCCTGACTAGCGGGGTTATAACAGATACGCAGTATTTT. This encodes CASSFLTSGVITDTQYF.

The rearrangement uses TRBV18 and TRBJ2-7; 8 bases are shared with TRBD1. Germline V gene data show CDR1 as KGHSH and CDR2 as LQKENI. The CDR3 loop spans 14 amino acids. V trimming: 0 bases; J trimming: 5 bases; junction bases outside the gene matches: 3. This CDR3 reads CASSPPGQGNEQYF. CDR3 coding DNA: TGTGCCAGCTCACCACCCGGACAGGGCAACGAGCAGTACTTC.

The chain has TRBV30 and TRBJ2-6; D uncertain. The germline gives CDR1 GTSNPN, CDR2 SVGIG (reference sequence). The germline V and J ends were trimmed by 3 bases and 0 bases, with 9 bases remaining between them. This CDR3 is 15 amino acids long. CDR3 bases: TGTGCCTGGAGCGTGAAGCCCTCTGGGGCCAACGTCCTGACTTTC. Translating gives CAWSVKPSGANVLTF.

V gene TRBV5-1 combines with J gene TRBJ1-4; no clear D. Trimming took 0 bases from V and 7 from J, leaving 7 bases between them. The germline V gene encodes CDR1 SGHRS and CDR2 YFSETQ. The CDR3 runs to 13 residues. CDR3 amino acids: CASSLASGEKLFF. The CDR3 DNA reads TGCGCCAGCAGCTTGGCCTCGGGTGAAAAACTGTTTTTT.

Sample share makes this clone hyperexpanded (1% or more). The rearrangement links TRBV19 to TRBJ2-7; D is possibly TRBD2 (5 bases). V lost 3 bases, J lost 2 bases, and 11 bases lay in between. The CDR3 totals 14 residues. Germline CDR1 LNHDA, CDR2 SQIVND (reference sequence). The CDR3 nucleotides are TGTGCCAGTAGTATGGACGTCGGGACCTACGAGCAGTACTTC. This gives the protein CASSMDVGTYEQYF.

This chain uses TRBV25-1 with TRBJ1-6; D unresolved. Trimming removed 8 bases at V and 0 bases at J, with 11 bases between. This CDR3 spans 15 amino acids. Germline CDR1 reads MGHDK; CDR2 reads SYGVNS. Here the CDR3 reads CASQESSSYNSPLHF. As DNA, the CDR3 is TGTGCCAGCCAGGAGTCGAGCTCCTATAATTCACCCCTCCACTTT. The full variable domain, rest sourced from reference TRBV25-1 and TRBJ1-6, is EADIYQTPRYLVIGTGKKITLECSQTMGHDKMYWYQQDPGMELHLIHYSYGVNSTEKGDLSSESTVSRIRTEHFPLTLESARPSHTSQYLCASQESSSYNSPLHFGNGTRLTVT.

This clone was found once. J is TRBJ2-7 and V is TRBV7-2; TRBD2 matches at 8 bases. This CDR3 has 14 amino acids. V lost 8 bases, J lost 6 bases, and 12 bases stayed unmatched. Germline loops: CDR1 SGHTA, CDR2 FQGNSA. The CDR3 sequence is CASSSRGATSEQYF. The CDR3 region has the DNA TGTGCCAGCTCTTCGCGGGGGGCGACGAGCGAGCAGTACTTC.

CDR3 loop: CASSGQGGPAHNSPLHF. The DNA of the CDR3 is TGTGCCAGCAGCGGCCAGGGGGGACCGGCGCATAATTCACCCCTCCACTTT. The rearrangement links TRBV7-6 to TRBJ1-6, with 7 positions matching TRBD1. CDR1 and CDR2 (germline): SGHVS, FNYEAQ. J was trimmed by 5 bases and V by 5 bases; bases with no gene match: 12. The CDR3 covers 17 residues. Supplemented by reference TRBV7-6 and TRBJ1-6, the full variable domain reads GAGVSQSPRYKVTKRGQDVALRCDPISGHVSLYWYRQALGQGPEFLTYFNYEAQQDKSGLPNDRFSAERPEGSISTLTIQRTEQRDSAMYRCASSGQGGPAHNSPLHFGNGTRLTVT.

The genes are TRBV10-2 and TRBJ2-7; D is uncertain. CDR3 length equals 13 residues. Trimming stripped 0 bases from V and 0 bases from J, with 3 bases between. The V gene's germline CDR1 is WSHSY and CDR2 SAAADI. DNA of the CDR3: TGCGCCAGCAGTGAGTCCATCTCCTACGAGCAGTACTTC. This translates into CASSESISYEQYF.

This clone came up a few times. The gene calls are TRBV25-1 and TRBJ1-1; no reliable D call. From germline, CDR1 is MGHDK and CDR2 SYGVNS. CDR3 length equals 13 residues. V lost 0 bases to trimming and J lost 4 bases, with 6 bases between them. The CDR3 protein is CASSEYLGTEAFF. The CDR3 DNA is TGTGCCAGCAGTGAATATTTAGGCACTGAAGCTTTCTTT.

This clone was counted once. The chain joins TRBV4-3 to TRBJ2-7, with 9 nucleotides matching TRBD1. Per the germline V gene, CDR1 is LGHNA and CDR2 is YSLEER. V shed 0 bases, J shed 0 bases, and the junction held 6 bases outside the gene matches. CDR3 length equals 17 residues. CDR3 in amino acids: CASSQDLGTGTSYEQYF. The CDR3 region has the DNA TGCGCCAGCAGCCAAGATCTTGGGACAGGGACCTCCTACGAGCAGTACTTC.

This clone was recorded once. CDR3 loop: CASSFGITSYNEQFF. The CDR3 coding sequence is TGTGCCAGCAGCTTTGGAATTACCTCCTACAATGAGCAGTTCTTC. J is TRBJ2-1 and V is TRBV11-2; D not resolved. CDR1 is SGHAT, CDR2 FQNNGV, per germline. The CDR3 totals 15 residues. The ends were cut back, 3 bases at V and 0 bases at J, with 9 bases in the middle.

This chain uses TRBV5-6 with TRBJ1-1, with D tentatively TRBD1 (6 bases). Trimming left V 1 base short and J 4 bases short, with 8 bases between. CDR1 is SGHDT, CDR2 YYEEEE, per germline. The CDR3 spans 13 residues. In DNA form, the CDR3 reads TGTGCCAGCAGCTTGCGCAGGGGCACTGAAGCTTTCTTT. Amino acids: CASSLRRGTEAFF.

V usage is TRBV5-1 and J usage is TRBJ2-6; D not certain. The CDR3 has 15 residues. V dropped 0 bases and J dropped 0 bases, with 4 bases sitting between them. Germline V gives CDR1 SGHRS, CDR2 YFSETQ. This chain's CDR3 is CASSLALSGANVLTF. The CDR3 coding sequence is TGCGCCAGCAGCTTGGCTCTCTCTGGGGCCAACGTCCTGACTTTC.

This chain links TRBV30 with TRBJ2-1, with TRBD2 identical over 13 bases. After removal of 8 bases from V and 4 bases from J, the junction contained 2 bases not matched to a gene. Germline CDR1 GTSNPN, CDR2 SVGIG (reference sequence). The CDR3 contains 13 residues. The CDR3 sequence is CAGTSGEYNEQFF. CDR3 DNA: TGTGCCGGGACTAGCGGGGAGTACAATGAGCAGTTCTTC.

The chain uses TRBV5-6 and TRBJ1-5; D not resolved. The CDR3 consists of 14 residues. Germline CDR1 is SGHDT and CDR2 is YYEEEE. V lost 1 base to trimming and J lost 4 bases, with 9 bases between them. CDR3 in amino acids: CASSLQRSNQPQHF. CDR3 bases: TGTGCCAGCAGCTTGCAACGTTCTAATCAGCCCCAGCATTTT.